The rows below give T cell receptor beta chains drawn from one sample of a study of identical twins. TCRdb reanalysed the 5' RACE reads using MiXCR and keeps one entry per CDR3 protein. The sample yields approximately 210,000 distinct CDR3 sequences, approximately 16% seen once. This sample also appeared in a second study, on T cells expressing NK-cell markers.

Source material: CD8+ T cells sorted from blood. The origin of the receptors is a woman in her late teens or twenties in good health. Both conserved end residues are part of each CDR3. D genes are given only for firm matches. Part of the rows lack a size; the others show once, few, many or a class for expanded clones.

J gene | D gene | clone size | V gene | CDR3 protein | CDR3 DNA
TRBJ2-2 | TRBD2 | - | TRBV2 | CASIDATGTSGTGELFF | TGTGCCAGCATCGATGCGACCGGGACTAGCGGGACCGGGGAGCTGTTTTTT
TRBJ2-4 | - | - | TRBV27 | CASVRTGYLAKNIQYF | TGTGCCAGCGTGAGAACAGGGTACTTGGCCAAAAACATTCAGTACTTC
TRBJ1-2 | - | few | TRBV29-1 | CSVDQGGNYGYTF | TGCAGCGTTGACCAGGGAGGGAACTATGGCTACACCTTC
TRBJ2-1 | - | many | TRBV5-1 | CASSLPALRNEQFF | TGCGCCAGCAGCCTACCCGCCTTGAGGAATGAGCAGTTCTTC
TRBJ1-1 | - | - | TRBV29-1 | CSVVVGNTEAFF | TGCAGCGTTGTCGTAGGGAACACTGAAGCTTTCTTT
TRBJ2-3 | TRBD1 | - | TRBV20-1 | CSARPGTGGADTQYF | TGCAGTGCTAGACCGGGGACAGGGGGCGCAGATACGCAGTATTTT
TRBJ2-7 | - | few | TRBV4-2 | CASTTVPGVHEQYF | TGTGCCAGCACCACGGTCCCGGGGGTCCACGAGCAGTACTTC
TRBJ1-6 | TRBD1 | - | TRBV27 | CASRTGTENSPLHF | TGTGCCAGCAGAACCGGGACAGAAAATTCACCCCTCCACTTT
TRBJ2-7 | - | - | TRBV13 | CASSLGAPTYEQYF | TGTGCCAGCAGCTTGGGGGCCCCTACCTACGAGCAGTACTTC
TRBJ2-2 | - | - | TRBV29-1 | CSTYRDTGELFF | TGCAGCACTTACAGAGACACCGGGGAGCTGTTTTTT
TRBJ2-1 | - | - | TRBV20-1 | CSARDLKGNEQFF | TGCAGTGCTAGAGATCTGAAGGGAAATGAGCAGTTCTTC
TRBJ2-7 | TRBD2 | few | TRBV3-1 | CASSSTSGDTYEQYF | TGTGCCAGCAGCTCAACTAGCGGGGATACCTACGAGCAGTACTTC
TRBJ2-3 | - | few | TRBV9 | CASSPDGTSTDTQYF | TGTGCCAGCAGCCCCGACGGGACTAGCACAGATACGCAGTATTTT
TRBJ2-5 | TRBD2 | few | TRBV9 | CASSDAASGGPVQTQYF | TGTGCCAGCAGCGACGCAGCTAGCGGGGGCCCGGTACAGACCCAGTACTTC
TRBJ2-6 | - | - | TRBV9 | CASSARDANVLTF | TGTGCCAGCAGCGCCCGGGACGCCAACGTCCTGACTTTC
TRBJ2-1 | TRBD2 | - | TRBV5-6 | CASSSGLAGTYNEQFF | TGTGCCAGCAGCTCAGGACTAGCGGGGACCTACAATGAGCAGTTCTTC
TRBJ2-7 | - | few | TRBV13 | CASSRSRAGPYEQYF | TGTGCCAGCAGTCGGAGTAGGGCGGGACCCTACGAGCAGTACTTC
TRBJ2-1 | - | - | TRBV9 | CASSVVGGDYNEQFF | TGTGCCAGCAGCGTAGTGGGCGGGGACTACAATGAGCAGTTCTTC
TRBJ2-3 | - | - | TRBV27 | CASSLSKEDTQYF | TGTGCCAGCAGTTTATCGAAGGAGGATACGCAGTATTTT
TRBJ2-1 | - | - | TRBV27 | CASSSQNFYNEQFF | TGTGCCAGCAGTTCCCAGAACTTTTACAATGAGCAGTTCTTC
TRBJ2-7 | - | - | TRBV6-5 | CASSYSMGNEQYF | TGTGCCAGCAGTTACTCGATGGGGAACGAGCAGTACTTC
TRBJ1-2 | - | few | TRBV12-3/TRBV12-4 | CASTGSIRGYTF | TGTGCCAGCACTGGGTCGATCAGGGGCTACACCTTC
TRBJ2-2 | - | - | TRBV27 | CASSLWGIGELFF | TGTGCCAGCAGTTTATGGGGGATTGGGGAGCTGTTTTTT
TRBJ2-3 | TRBD2 | - | TRBV4-3 | CASSQGLAVTDTQYF | TGCGCCAGCAGCCAAGGACTAGCGGTCACAGATACGCAGTATTTT
TRBJ2-1 | - | - | TRBV11-2 | CASSLVIVYEQFF | TGTGCCAGCAGCTTAGTGATAGTCTATGAGCAGTTCTTC
TRBJ1-2 | TRBD1 | few | TRBV12-3/TRBV12-4 | CASGQGLHGYTF | TGTGCCAGCGGACAGGGGTTACATGGCTACACCTTC
TRBJ2-7 | - | many | TRBV7-6 | CASSLWKGHYEQYF | TGTGCCAGCAGCTTATGGAAGGGTCACTACGAGCAGTACTTC
TRBJ2-1 | TRBD2 | few | TRBV9 | CASELAGGEQFF | TGTGCCAGTGAACTAGCGGGTGGTGAGCAGTTCTTC
TRBJ1-2 | - | - | TRBV9 | CASSHGTGPNYGYTF | TGTGCCAGCAGCCACGGCACAGGGCCCAACTATGGCTACACCTTC
TRBJ2-1 | - | - | TRBV3-1 | CASSQDGSLGFNNEQFF | TGTGCCAGCAGCCAAGATGGCTCCCTCGGGTTTAACAATGAGCAGTTCTTC
TRBJ2-7 | - | - | TRBV5-1 | CASSLVGTQGAEQYF | TGCGCCAGCAGCTTGGTGGGGACCCAAGGGGCCGAGCAGTACTTC
TRBJ2-3 | TRBD2 | - | TRBV27 | CASSLLAETDTQYF | TGTGCCAGCAGTTTACTAGCGGAGACAGATACGCAGTATTTT
TRBJ2-7 | - | - | TRBV20-1 | CSVGIGFVGEQYF | TGCAGTGTTGGGATCGGCTTCGTAGGCGAGCAGTACTTC
TRBJ1-1 | - | few | TRBV14 | CASSQWGTRQDTEAFF | TGTGCCAGCAGCCAATGGGGTACAAGGCAGGACACTGAAGCTTTCTTT
TRBJ2-1 | TRBD2 | few | TRBV7-9 | CASSPLAGSYNEQFF | TGTGCCAGCAGCCCCCTAGCGGGGTCCTACAATGAGCAGTTCTTC
TRBJ2-6 | - | - | TRBV20-1 | CSARDCDFSSGANVLTF | TGCAGTGCTAGAGATTGTGACTTTTCTTCTGGGGCCAACGTCCTGACTTTC
TRBJ2-5 | TRBD2 | - | TRBV15 | CATSRGLAGKGTQYF | TGTGCCACCAGCAGGGGACTAGCGGGTAAAGGGACCCAGTACTTC
TRBJ2-1 | - | many | TRBV3-1 | CASSQDGITYNEQFF | TGTGCCAGCAGCCAAGATGGGATAACCTACAATGAGCAGTTCTTC
TRBJ2-1 | - | - | TRBV11-2 | CASSLGPAGEQFF | TGTGCCAGCAGCTTAGGCCCCGCGGGTGAGCAGTTCTTC
TRBJ1-1 | - | - | TRBV21-1 | CASSKGERNTEAFF | TGTGCCAGCAGCAAGGGGGAGAGGAACACTGAAGCTTTCTTT
TRBJ1-1 | - | few | TRBV7-9 | CASSLGQGELAEAFF | TGTGCCAGCAGCTTAGGTCAGGGTGAACTCGCTGAAGCTTTCTTT
TRBJ2-3 | - | - | TRBV20-1 | CSAPRSSTDTQYF | TGCAGTGCCCCGCGATCTAGCACAGATACGCAGTATTTT
TRBJ2-3 | TRBD1 | few | TRBV11-2 | CASSWSGTGADTQYF | TGTGCCAGCAGCTGGAGTGGGACAGGGGCAGATACGCAGTATTTT
TRBJ2-1 | TRBD2 | many | TRBV6-5 | CASSSGTSGGDEQFF | TGTGCCAGCAGTTCTGGGACTAGCGGGGGTGATGAGCAGTTCTTC
TRBJ2-3 | - | - | TRBV12-3/TRBV12-4 | CASSLTGAPMDTQYF | TGTGCCAGCAGTTTAACGGGGGCCCCAATGGATACGCAGTATTTT
TRBJ1-2 | - | few | TRBV3-1 | CASSQAGEGYGYTF | TGTGCCAGCAGCCAAGCGGGGGAGGGCTATGGCTACACCTTC
TRBJ2-5 | - | few | TRBV12-3/TRBV12-4 | CASSLLGGMDETQYF | TGTGCCAGCAGTTTATTAGGGGGGATGGATGAGACCCAGTACTTC
TRBJ2-6 | - | many | TRBV25-1 | CASSATSSGANVLTF | TGTGCCAGCAGTGCGACTTCTTCTGGGGCCAACGTCCTGACTTTC
TRBJ2-5 | - | - | TRBV6-2/TRBV6-3 | CASSKTGTQETQYF | TGTGCCAGCAGTAAAACCGGGACCCAAGAGACCCAGTACTTC
TRBJ2-2 | TRBD2 | few | TRBV12-3/TRBV12-4 | CASSPLAGGTGELFF | TGTGCCAGCAGCCCACTAGCGGGGGGCACCGGGGAGCTGTTTTTT
TRBJ1-5 | - | - | TRBV19 | CASIMPGVVNQPQHF | TGTGCCAGTATCATGCCAGGGGTTGTCAATCAGCCCCAGCATTTT
TRBJ2-3 | - | few | TRBV13 | CASSPRGRGRGTDTQYF | TGTGCCAGCAGCCCCAGGGGGAGGGGACGAGGCACAGATACGCAGTATTTT
TRBJ2-5 | - | - | TRBV15 | CATSPRGGFETQYF | TGTGCCACCAGCCCCCGTGGGGGGTTCGAGACCCAGTACTTC
TRBJ2-7 | - | few | TRBV5-5 | CASSTVLGFYEQYF | TGTGCCAGCAGCACTGTACTGGGTTTCTACGAGCAGTACTTC
TRBJ2-7 | - | few | TRBV12-3/TRBV12-4 | CASRLYEQYF | TGTGCCAGCAGACTCTACGAGCAGTACTTC
TRBJ2-7 | - | - | TRBV20-1 | CSAAPPAKAGYEQYF | TGCAGTGCTGCCCCCCCTGCAAAGGCAGGCTACGAGCAGTACTTC
TRBJ2-7 | - | few | TRBV5-4 | CASTNPGTTYEQYF | TGTGCCAGCACCAACCCCGGGACCACCTACGAGCAGTACTTC
TRBJ2-3 | - | - | TRBV6-2/TRBV6-3 | CASSYGIVTDTQYF | TGTGCCAGCAGTTACGGGATAGTGACAGATACGCAGTATTTT
TRBJ2-2 | - | few | TRBV7-9 | CARREAGELFF | TGTGCCAGAAGAGAGGCCGGGGAGCTGTTTTTT
TRBJ2-3 | - | few | TRBV6-1 | CASGGEGRDTQYF | TGTGCCAGCGGGGGAGAGGGGCGGGATACGCAGTATTTT